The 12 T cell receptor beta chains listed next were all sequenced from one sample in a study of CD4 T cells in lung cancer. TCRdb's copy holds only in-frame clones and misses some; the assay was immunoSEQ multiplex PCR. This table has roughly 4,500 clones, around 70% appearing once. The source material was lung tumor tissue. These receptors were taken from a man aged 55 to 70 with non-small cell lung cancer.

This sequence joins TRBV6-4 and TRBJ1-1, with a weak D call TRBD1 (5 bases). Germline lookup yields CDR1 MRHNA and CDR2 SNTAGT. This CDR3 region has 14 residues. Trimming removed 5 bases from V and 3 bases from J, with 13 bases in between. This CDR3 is CASSFQGGDTEAFF. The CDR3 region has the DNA TGTGCCAGCAGTTTCCAGGGAGGCGACACTGAAGCTTTCTTT.

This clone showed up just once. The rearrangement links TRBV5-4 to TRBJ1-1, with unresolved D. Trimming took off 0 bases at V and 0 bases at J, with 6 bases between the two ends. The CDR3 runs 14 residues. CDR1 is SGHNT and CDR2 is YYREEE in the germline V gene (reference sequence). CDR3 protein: CASSLARLNTEAFF. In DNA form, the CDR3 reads TGTGCCAGCAGCTTGGCCAGGTTGAACACTGAAGCTTTCTTT.

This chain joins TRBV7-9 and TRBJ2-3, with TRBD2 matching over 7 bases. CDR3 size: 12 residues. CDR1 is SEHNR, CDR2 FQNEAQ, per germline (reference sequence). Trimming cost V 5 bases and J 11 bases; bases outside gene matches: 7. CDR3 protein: CASSQTSNRQYF. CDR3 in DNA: TGTGCCAGCAGCCAGACTAGCAATAGGCAGTATTTT. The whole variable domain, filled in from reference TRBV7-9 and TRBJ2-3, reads DTGVSQNPRHKITKRGQNVTFRCDPISEHNRLYWYRQTLGQGPEFLTYFQNEAQLEKSRLLSDRFSAERPKGSFSTLEIQRTEQGDSAMYLCASSQTSNRQYFGPGTRLTVL.

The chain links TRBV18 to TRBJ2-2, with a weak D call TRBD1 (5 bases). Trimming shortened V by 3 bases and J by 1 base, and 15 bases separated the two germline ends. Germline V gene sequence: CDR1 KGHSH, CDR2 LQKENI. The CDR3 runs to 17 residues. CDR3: CASSPLSAGQNTGELFF. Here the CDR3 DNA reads TGTGCCAGCTCACCGTTATCGGCAGGGCAGAACACCGGGGAGCTGTTTTTT. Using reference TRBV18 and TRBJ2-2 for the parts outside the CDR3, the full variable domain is NAGVMQNPRHLVRRRGQEARLRCSPMKGHSHVYWYRQLPEEGLKFMVYLQKENIIDESGMPKERFSAEFPKEGPSILRIQQVVRGDSAAYFCASSPLSAGQNTGELFFGEGSRLTVL.

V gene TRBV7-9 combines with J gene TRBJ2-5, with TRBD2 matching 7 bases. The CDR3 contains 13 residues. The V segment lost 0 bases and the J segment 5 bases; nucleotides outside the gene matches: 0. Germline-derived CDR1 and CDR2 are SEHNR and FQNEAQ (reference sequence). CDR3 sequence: CASSLAGRETQYF. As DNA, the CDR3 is TGTGCCAGCAGCTTAGCCGGGAGGGAGACCCAGTACTTC.

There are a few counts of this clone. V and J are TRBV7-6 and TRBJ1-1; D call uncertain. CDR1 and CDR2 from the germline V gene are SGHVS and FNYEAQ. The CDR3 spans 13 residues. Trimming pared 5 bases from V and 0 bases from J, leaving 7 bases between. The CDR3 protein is CASSADLNTEAFF. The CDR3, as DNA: TGTGCCAGCAGCGCCGACTTGAACACTGAAGCTTTCTTT.

The CDR3 sequence is CASSRAQGYEQYF. The CDR3 nucleotides are TGTGCCAGCAGTCGGGCTCAGGGGTACGAGCAGTACTTC. This chain joins TRBV28 and TRBJ2-7, with D perhaps matching TRBD1 (6 bases). V dropped 5 bases and J dropped 4 bases, with 12 bases sitting between them. The CDR3 runs to 13 residues. Per germline, CDR1 MDHEN and CDR2 SYDVKM.

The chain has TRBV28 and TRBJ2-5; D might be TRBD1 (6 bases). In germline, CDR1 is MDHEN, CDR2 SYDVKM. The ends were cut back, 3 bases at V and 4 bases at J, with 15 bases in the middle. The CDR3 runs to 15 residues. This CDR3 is CASSFGGSGGETQYF. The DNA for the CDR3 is TGTGCCAGCAGTTTTGGGGGCTCTGGGGGAGAGACCCAGTACTTC.

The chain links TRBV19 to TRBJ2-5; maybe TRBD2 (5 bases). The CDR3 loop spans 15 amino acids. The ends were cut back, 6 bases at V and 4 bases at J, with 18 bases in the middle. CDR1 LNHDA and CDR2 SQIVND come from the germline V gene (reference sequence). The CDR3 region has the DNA TGTGCCAGTAGACGCCAAACTAGTATGGTAGAGACCCAGTACTTC. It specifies CASRRQTSMVETQYF. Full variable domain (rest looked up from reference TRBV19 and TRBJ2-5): DGGITQSPKYLFRKEGQNVTLSCEQNLNHDAMYWYRQDPGQGLRLIYYSQIVNDFQKGDIAEGYSVSREKKESFPLTVTSAQKNPTAFYLCASRRQTSMVETQYFGPGTRLLVL.

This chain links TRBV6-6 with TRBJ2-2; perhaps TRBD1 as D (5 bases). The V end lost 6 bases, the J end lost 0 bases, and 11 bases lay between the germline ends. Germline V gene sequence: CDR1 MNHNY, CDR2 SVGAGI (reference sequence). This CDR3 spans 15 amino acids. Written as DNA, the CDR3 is TGTGCCAGCAGGTCTACAGGATCGAACACCGGGGAGCTGTTTTTT. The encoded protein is CASRSTGSNTGELFF.

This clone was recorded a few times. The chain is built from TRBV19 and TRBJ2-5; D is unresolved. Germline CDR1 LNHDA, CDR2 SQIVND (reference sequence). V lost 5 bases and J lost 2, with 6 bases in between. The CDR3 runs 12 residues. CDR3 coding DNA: TGTGCCAGTAGTGGCAGGCAAGAGACCCAGTACTTC. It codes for CASSGRQETQYF.

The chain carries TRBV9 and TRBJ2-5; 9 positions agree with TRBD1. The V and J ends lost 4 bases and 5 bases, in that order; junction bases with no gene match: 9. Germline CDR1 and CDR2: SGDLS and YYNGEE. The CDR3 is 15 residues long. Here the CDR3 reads CASSFRDREGETQYF. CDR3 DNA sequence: TGTGCCAGCAGCTTCCGGGACAGGGAAGGTGAGACCCAGTACTTC.